The rows below give T cell receptor beta chains drawn from one sample of a study of OX40 agonist ivuxolimab in advanced cancers. Only in-frame clones appear in the TCRdb table, and some are missing; sequencing was by immunoSEQ multiplex PCR. Here the sample spans 90,000 to 120,000 clones, about 91% being singletons. Sequenced here: CD4+ or CD8+ T cells sorted from blood, sampled in a trial of the OX40 agonist ivuxolimab. Source of these receptors: an adult with an advanced solid tumor such as melanoma, head and neck, liver or kidney cancer. Both conserved end residues are part of each CDR3. A D gene is named only where the DNA matches it firmly. The size of a clone is reported for some rows only, either as once, few or many, or as a class for expanded clones.

TRBV2	TRBJ1-1	NA	NA	TGTGCCAGCAGTGACGCCTACACTGAAGCTTTCTTT	CASSDAYTEAFF
TRBV27	TRBJ2-7	NA	NA	TGTGCCAGCAGTCCCCTAAGGACCGGGTTCAGGGTGCTTTCCGAGCAGTACTTC	CASSPLRTGFRVLSEQYF
TRBV4-3	TRBJ2-2	few	NA	TGCGCCAGCAGCCAGCCCAAGGGGGGGGGCCGAACCGGGGAGCTGTTTTTT	CASSQPKGGGRTGELFF
TRBV27	TRBJ2-1	NA	TRBD2	TGTGCCAGCAGTTCCCAGCTAGCGGGAGGGAACAATGAGCAGTTCTTC	CASSSQLAGGNNEQFF
TRBV9	TRBJ1-5	few	NA	TGTGCCAGCTCCCTGGGGAGTCGGGGTCAGCCCCAGCATTTT	CASSLGSRGQPQHF
TRBV28	TRBJ2-1	NA	TRBD2	TGTGCCAGCAGTTTCCCTTTAGCGGGAGTGTACAATGAGCAGTTCTTC	CASSFPLAGVYNEQFF
TRBV7-9	TRBJ1-4	NA	NA	TGTGCCAGCAGCTTAACGTCCACGGTTGAAAAACTGTTTTTT	CASSLTSTVEKLFF
TRBV9	TRBJ2-6	NA	NA	TGTGCCAGCAGCGTTAGACCCGGGGCTGGGGCCAACGTCCTGACTTTC	CASSVRPGAGANVLTF
TRBV7-9	TRBJ1-1	NA	NA	TGTGCCAGCAGCTTAATGTCGGGGAACACTGAAGCTTTCTTT	CASSLMSGNTEAFF
TRBV5-1	TRBJ1-6	NA	NA	TGCGCCAGCACATCGGACGGATCCCTAAATAATTCACCCCTCCACTTT	CASTSDGSLNNSPLHF
TRBV7-3	TRBJ2-1	NA	TRBD2	TGTGCCAGCAGCTTAACGTCTAGCGGGAGGCCGGGTGGAAATGAGCAGTTCTTC	CASSLTSSGRPGGNEQFF
TRBV18	TRBJ2-3	NA	TRBD2	TGTGCCAGCTCGGGACTAGCGGGAGGGCTGGATACGCAGTATTTT	CASSGLAGGLDTQYF
TRBV11-3	TRBJ1-1	NA	NA	TGTGCCAGCAGCTTAGGTACACCGAACACTGAAGCTTTCTTT	CASSLGTPNTEAFF
TRBV18	TRBJ2-1	NA	NA	TGTGCCAGCTCTCTTACAGGGAGAAGCTCCTACAATGAGCAGTTCTTC	CASSLTGRSSYNEQFF
TRBV27	TRBJ2-7	once	NA	TGTGCCAGCAGTACCCAGGGGGGACTCTACGAGCAGTACTTC	CASSTQGGLYEQYF
TRBV19	TRBJ2-7	NA	TRBD1	TGTGCCAGTAGTATCTCACAGGGGGCCAACGAGCAGTACTTC	CASSISQGANEQYF
TRBV6-5	TRBJ2-7	NA	TRBD1	TGTGCCAGCAGGGACTCTGGACAGGGGGCTTACGAGCAGTACTTC	CASRDSGQGAYEQYF
TRBV10-1	TRBJ2-2	NA	NA	TGCGCCAGCAGTGAGTCGAATATTAGGAGGAACACCGGGGAGCTGTTTTTT	CASSESNIRRNTGELFF
TRBV4-1	TRBJ2-3	NA	TRBD2	TGCGCCAGCAGCCAAGATCGACTAGCGGGACCCACAGATACGCAGTATTTT	CASSQDRLAGPTDTQYF
TRBV5-4	TRBJ2-3	NA	TRBD2	TGTGCCAGCAGCGAAAGGACTAGCGACGAATATACGCAGTATTTT	CASSERTSDEYTQYF
TRBV13	TRBJ1-2	NA	NA	TGTGCCAGCTCAAGGGACTATGGCTACACCTTC	CASSRDYGYTF
TRBV10-1	TRBJ2-2	NA	TRBD1	TGCGCCAGCAGTAGACAGGGCACCGGGGAGCTGTTTTTT	CASSRQGTGELFF
TRBV7-3	TRBJ2-1	NA	TRBD2	TGTGCCAGCAGCTTTAGGGGACTAGCGGGAGTGCACAATGAGCAGTTCTTC	CASSFRGLAGVHNEQFF
TRBV5-1	TRBJ2-7	NA	NA	TGCGCCAGCAGCCCCAGGACCGCCTACGAGCAGTACTTC	CASSPRTAYEQYF
TRBV30	TRBJ1-2	NA	TRBD1	TGTGCCTGGAGCGGGACAGGGGATTCTGGCTACACCTTC	CAWSGTGDSGYTF